Listed below are T cell receptor beta chains from one sample, sequenced in a study of blood T cell repertoires in COVID-19. Profiling relied on immunoSEQ multiplex PCR, and the TCRdb table lists in-frame clones only, not all of them. The sample contains about 90,000 clones, about 80% of which appear only once. Sequenced sample: peripheral blood. The source is a woman in her sixties or seventies with acute or convalescent COVID-19. Both conserved end residues are part of each CDR3. Each record gives: clone size, V gene, J gene, D gene, CDR3 DNA, CDR3 protein. A D gene is named only where the DNA matches it firmly. Clone size is not always given. Where it is, it says once, few, many or a class for expanded clones.

clone size: NA; V gene: TRBV6-5; J gene: TRBJ1-6; D gene: TRBD1; CDR3 DNA: TGTGCCAGCACCCTACAGGGGGCTCTTTCACCCCTCCACTTT; CDR3 protein: CASTLQGALSPLHF
clone size: NA; V gene: TRBV19; J gene: TRBJ2-2; D gene: NA; CDR3 DNA: TGTGCCAGTAGTACGTCCGTCGGGGAGCTGTTTTTT; CDR3 protein: CASSTSVGELFF
clone size: NA; V gene: TRBV28; J gene: TRBJ1-5; D gene: NA; CDR3 DNA: TGTGCCAGCAGTTTGAGGGGAGGGTTCAATCAGCCCCAGCATTTT; CDR3 protein: CASSLRGGFNQPQHF
clone size: NA; V gene: TRBV6-2/TRBV6-3; J gene: TRBJ2-5; D gene: TRBD2; CDR3 DNA: TGTGCCAGCAGCGGAGCGGGGGGCACAAAGGCCCAGTACTTC; CDR3 protein: CASSGAGGTKAQYF
clone size: NA; V gene: TRBV30; J gene: TRBJ2-1; D gene: TRBD1; CDR3 DNA: TGTGCCTGGAGCCAACAGGGGGCGTATGAGCAGTTCTTC; CDR3 protein: CAWSQQGAYEQFF
clone size: NA; V gene: TRBV19; J gene: TRBJ1-1; D gene: TRBD1; CDR3 DNA: TGTGCCAGTAGTATAGGGACAGGGGCAGCTTTCTTT; CDR3 protein: CASSIGTGAAFF
clone size: NA; V gene: TRBV5-4; J gene: TRBJ2-1; D gene: TRBD2; CDR3 DNA: TGTGCCAGCAGCTTGGGCGGGGGGGCCGCTTACAATGAGCAGTTCTTC; CDR3 protein: CASSLGGGAAYNEQFF
clone size: NA; V gene: TRBV10-3; J gene: TRBJ2-5; D gene: NA; CDR3 DNA: TGTGCCATCAGTGATGCCCTTACAAGGACCCAGTACTTC; CDR3 protein: CAISDALTRTQYF
clone size: NA; V gene: TRBV1; J gene: TRBJ2-5; D gene: NA; CDR3 DNA: TGCACCAGCAGCCAAGATCGGGGAGGGAGGGGAAATCAAGAGACCCAGTACTTC; CDR3 protein: CTSSQDRGGRGNQETQYF
clone size: NA; V gene: TRBV28; J gene: TRBJ1-1; D gene: NA; CDR3 DNA: TGTGCCAGCAGTACTAGCAAGAACACTGAAGCTTTCTTT; CDR3 protein: CASSTSKNTEAFF
clone size: few; V gene: TRBV9; J gene: TRBJ1-2; D gene: TRBD1; CDR3 DNA: TGTGCCAGCAGCTCCGGGACAGGGGGCGAGCACTATGGCTACACCTTC; CDR3 protein: CASSSGTGGEHYGYTF
clone size: NA; V gene: TRBV6-6; J gene: TRBJ1-5; D gene: NA; CDR3 DNA: TGTGCCAGCAGTAATCCCGGGACGGGGGATCAGCCCCAGCATTTT; CDR3 protein: CASSNPGTGDQPQHF
clone size: NA; V gene: TRBV5-4; J gene: TRBJ2-7; D gene: TRBD2; CDR3 DNA: TGTGCCAGCAGATCCGAAGGACTGGGCGGGAGAAACGAGCAGTACTTC; CDR3 protein: CASRSEGLGGRNEQYF
clone size: few; V gene: TRBV6-5; J gene: TRBJ1-4; D gene: TRBD1; CDR3 DNA: TGTGCCAGCACCCGGGACAGGGGAGGGGAAAAACTGTTTTTT; CDR3 protein: CASTRDRGGEKLFF
clone size: NA; V gene: TRBV29-1; J gene: TRBJ1-3; D gene: NA; CDR3 DNA: TGCAGCGTGGGGGGGCCTGGAAACACCATATATTTT; CDR3 protein: CSVGGPGNTIYF
clone size: NA; V gene: TRBV23-1; J gene: TRBJ1-1; D gene: NA; CDR3 DNA: TGCGCCGCCAAACGGAGAACTGAAGCTTTCTTT; CDR3 protein: CAAKRRTEAFF
clone size: NA; V gene: TRBV9; J gene: TRBJ2-1; D gene: TRBD2; CDR3 DNA: TGTGCCAGCAGCACCGGGACTAGCGGTAGCTCCTACAATGAGCAGTTCTTC; CDR3 protein: CASSTGTSGSSYNEQFF
clone size: once; V gene: TRBV28; J gene: TRBJ1-2; D gene: NA; CDR3 DNA: TGTGCCAGCAGTGGACTCGGCGGCTACACCTTC; CDR3 protein: CASSGLGGYTF
clone size: NA; V gene: TRBV5-1; J gene: TRBJ2-1; D gene: NA; CDR3 DNA: TGCGCCAGCAGCCCCTCAGGGTCTGCCACCTACAATGAGCAGTTCTTC; CDR3 protein: CASSPSGSATYNEQFF
clone size: NA; V gene: TRBV19; J gene: TRBJ1-2; D gene: NA; CDR3 DNA: TGTGCCACCAAACCGAACTGGGCAGGAGGTCCTAACTATGGCTACACCTTC; CDR3 protein: CATKPNWAGGPNYGYTF